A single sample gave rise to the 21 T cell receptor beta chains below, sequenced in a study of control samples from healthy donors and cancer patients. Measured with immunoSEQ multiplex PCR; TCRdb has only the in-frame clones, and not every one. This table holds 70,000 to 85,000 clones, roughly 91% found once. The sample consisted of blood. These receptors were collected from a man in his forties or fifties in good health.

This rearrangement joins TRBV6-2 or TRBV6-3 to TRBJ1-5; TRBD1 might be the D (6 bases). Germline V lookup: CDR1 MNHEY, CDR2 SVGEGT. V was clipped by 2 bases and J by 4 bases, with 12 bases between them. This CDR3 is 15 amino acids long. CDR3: CASSYGRGRNQPQHF. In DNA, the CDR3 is TGTGCCAGCAGTTACGGCAGGGGAAGAAATCAGCCCCAGCATTTT.

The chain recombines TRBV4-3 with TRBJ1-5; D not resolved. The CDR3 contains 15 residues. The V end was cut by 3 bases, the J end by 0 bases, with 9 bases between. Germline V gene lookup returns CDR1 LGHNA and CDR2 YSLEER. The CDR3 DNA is TGCGCCAGCAGCCAGGACTGGAATAGCAATCAGCCCCAGCATTTT. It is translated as CASSQDWNSNQPQHF.

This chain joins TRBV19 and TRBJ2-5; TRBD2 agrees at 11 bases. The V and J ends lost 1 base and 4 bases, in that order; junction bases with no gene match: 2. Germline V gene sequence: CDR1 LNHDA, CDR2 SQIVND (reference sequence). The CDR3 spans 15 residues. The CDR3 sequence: CASSIASGGIETQYF. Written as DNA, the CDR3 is TGTGCCAGTAGTATAGCTAGCGGGGGGATAGAGACCCAGTACTTC.

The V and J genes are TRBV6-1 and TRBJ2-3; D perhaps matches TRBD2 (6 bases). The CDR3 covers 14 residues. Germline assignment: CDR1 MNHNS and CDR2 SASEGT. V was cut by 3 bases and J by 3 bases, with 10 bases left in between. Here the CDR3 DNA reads TGTGCCAGCAGTGAGCGGGGCTGGACAGATACGCAGTATTTT. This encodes CASSERGWTDTQYF.

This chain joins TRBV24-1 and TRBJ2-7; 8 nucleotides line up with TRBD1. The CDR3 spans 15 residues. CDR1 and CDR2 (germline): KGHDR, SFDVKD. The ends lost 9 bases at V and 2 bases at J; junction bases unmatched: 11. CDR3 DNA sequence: TGTGCCACCTCCTCTACAGGGGGTCCCCCCTACGAGCAGTACTTC. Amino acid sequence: CATSSTGGPPYEQYF.

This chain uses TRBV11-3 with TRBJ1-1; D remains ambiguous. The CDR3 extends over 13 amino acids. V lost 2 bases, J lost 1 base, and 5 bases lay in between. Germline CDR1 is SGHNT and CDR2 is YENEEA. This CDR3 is CASSLNRNTEAFF. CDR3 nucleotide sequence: TGTGCCAGCAGCTTAAACAGGAACACTGAAGCTTTCTTT.

The CDR3 DNA sequence: TGTGCCAGCTCACCCGGGACAGGGAAAGGAAGAGGGGAGCTGTTTTTT. Its translation: CASSPGTGKGRGELFF. The genes are TRBV18 and TRBJ2-2, with 9 nucleotides matching TRBD1. CDR3 length: 16 amino acids. Trimming cost V 3 bases and J 8 bases; bases outside gene matches: 10. In germline, CDR1 is KGHSH, CDR2 LQKENI.

The CDR3 here is CASSPTRAARHGYTF. CDR3 sequence (DNA): TGTGCCAGCAGTCCTACCCGAGCGGCCCGACACGGCTACACCTTC. The V call is TRBV2, the J call TRBJ1-2; D ambiguous. CDR1 and CDR2 (germline): SNHLY, FYNNEI. Between the trimmed V and J ends, which lost 5 bases and 8 bases, there was a span of 21 bases. CDR3 size: 15 residues.

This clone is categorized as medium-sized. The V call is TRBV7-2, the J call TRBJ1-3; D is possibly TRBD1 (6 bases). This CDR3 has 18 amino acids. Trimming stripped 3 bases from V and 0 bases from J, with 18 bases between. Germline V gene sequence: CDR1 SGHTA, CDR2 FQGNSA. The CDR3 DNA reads TGTGCCAGCAGCTTTATATCAGGGGTCCCGAGCTCTGGAAACACCATATATTTT. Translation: CASSFISGVPSSGNTIYF.

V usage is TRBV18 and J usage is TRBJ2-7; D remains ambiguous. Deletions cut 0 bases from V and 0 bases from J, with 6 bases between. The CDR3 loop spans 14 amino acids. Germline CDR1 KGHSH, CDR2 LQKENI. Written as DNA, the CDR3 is TGTGCCAGCTCACCACCCGGTACCTCCTACGAGCAGTACTTC. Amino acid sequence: CASSPPGTSYEQYF.

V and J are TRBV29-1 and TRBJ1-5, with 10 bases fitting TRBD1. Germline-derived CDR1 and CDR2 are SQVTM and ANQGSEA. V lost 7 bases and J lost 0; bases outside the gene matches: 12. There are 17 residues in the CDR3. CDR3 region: CSGGQGRNGGSNQPQHF. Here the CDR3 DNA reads TGCAGCGGGGGACAGGGGCGCAACGGGGGTAGCAATCAGCCCCAGCATTTT. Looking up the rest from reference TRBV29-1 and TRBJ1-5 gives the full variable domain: SAVISQKPSRDICQRGTSLTIQCQVDSQVTMMFWYRQQPGQSLTLIATANQGSEATYESGFVIDKFPISRPNLTFSTLTVSNMSPEDSSIYLCSGGQGRNGGSNQPQHFGDGTRLSIL.

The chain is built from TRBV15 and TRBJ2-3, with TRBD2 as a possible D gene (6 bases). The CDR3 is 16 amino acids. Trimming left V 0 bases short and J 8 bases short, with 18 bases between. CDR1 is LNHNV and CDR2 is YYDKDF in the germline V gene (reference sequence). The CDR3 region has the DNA TGTGCCACCAGCAGAGAGTGGGGGGACCCCGCGGGTACGCAGTATTTT. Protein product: CATSREWGDPAGTQYF.

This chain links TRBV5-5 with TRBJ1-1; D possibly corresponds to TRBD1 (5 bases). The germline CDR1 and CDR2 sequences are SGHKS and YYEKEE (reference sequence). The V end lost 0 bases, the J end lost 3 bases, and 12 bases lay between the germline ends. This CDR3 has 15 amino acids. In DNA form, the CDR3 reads TGTGCCAGCAGCTTGGGCGGCAGGGCATACACTGAAGCTTTCTTT. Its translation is CASSLGGRAYTEAFF.

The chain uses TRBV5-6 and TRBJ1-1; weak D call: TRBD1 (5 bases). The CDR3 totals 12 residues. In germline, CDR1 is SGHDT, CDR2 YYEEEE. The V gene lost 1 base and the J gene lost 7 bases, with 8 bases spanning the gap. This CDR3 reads CASSLMGGEAFF. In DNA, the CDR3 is TGTGCCAGCAGCTTGATGGGGGGTGAAGCTTTCTTT. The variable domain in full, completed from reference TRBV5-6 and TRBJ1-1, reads DAGVTQSPTHLIKTRGQQVTLRCSPKSGHDTVSWYQQALGQGPQFIFQYYEEEERQRGNFPDRFSGHQFPNYSSELNVNALLLGDSALYLCASSLMGGEAFFGQGTRLTVV.

CDR3 amino acids: CASSGFGGAGTDTQYF. The CDR3, as DNA: TGTGCCAGTAGTGGCTTTGGCGGGGCTGGCACAGATACGCAGTATTTT. The V and J genes are TRBV19 and TRBJ2-3; maybe TRBD2 (6 bases). The ends were cut back, 5 bases at V and 1 base at J, with 16 bases in the middle. This CDR3 is built from 16 residues. Germline V gives CDR1 LNHDA, CDR2 SQIVND (reference sequence).

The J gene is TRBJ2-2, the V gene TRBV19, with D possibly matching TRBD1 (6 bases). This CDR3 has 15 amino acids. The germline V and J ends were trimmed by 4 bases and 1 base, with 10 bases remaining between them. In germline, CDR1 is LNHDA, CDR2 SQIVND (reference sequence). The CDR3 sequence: CASSKRQENTGELFF. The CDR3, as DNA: TGTGCCAGTAGTAAAAGACAGGAGAACACCGGGGAGCTGTTTTTT.

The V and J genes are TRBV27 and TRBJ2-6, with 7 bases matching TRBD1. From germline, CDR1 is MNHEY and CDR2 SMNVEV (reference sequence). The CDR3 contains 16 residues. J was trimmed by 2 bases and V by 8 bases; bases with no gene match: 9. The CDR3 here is CASAMTGITGANVLTF. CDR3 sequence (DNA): TGTGCCAGCGCCATGACAGGGATCACTGGGGCCAACGTCCTGACTTTC.

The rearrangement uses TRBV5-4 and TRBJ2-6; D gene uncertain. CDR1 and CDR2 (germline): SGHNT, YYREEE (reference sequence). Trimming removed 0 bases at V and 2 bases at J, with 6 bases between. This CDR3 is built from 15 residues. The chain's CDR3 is CASSLEGTGANVLTF. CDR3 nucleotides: TGTGCCAGCAGCTTGGAGGGTACTGGGGCCAACGTCCTGACTTTC.

CDR3 in DNA: TGTGCCAGCAGCTTGGCGGGCGGGGCTGGAAACACCATATATTTT. As protein: CASSLAGGAGNTIYF. The J gene is TRBJ1-3, the V gene TRBV5-4; D unclear. The CDR3 is 15 amino acids. CDR1 SGHNT and CDR2 YYREEE come from the germline V gene (reference sequence). With 0 bases removed from V and 2 bases from J, the gap between germline ends came to 9 bases.

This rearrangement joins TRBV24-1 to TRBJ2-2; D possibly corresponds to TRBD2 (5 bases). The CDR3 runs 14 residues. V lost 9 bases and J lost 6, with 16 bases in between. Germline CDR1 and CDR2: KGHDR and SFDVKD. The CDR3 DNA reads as TGTGCCACCTCACCGGGATCCTTACCCGGGGAGCTGTTTTTT. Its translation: CATSPGSLPGELFF.

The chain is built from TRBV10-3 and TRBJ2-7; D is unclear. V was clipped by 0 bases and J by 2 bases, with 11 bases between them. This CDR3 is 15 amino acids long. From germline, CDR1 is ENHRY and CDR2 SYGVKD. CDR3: CAISESTRNTYEQYF. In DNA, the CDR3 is TGTGCCATCAGTGAGTCTACAAGAAATACCTACGAGCAGTACTTC.